Presented here are 8 T cell receptor beta chains from one specimen sequenced in a study of regulatory T cells in long-lasting Graves disease. Sample time point: newly diagnosed GD, antithyroid drugs for less than 3 months. Isolated PBMC RNA provided the starting material for the TCR library. Relying on iRepertoire HTBI primers and Arm-PCR of CDR3 regions, the team built TCR beta libraries. TCRdb reprocessed the multiplex PCR reads via MiXCR and lists one record per CDR3 protein. The repertoire holds 350,000 to 400,000 distinct CDR3 sequences, roughly a sixth seen once, with 22% in the top ten. Sequencing used peripheral blood mononuclear cells (PBMCs), obtained at new diagnosis, from a patient treated with antithyroid drugs. These receptors all come from a female donor with Graves disease.

This clonotype was detected ten times or more. V usage is TRBV19 and J usage is TRBJ1-5, with D possibly matching TRBD1 (5 bases). Germline CDR1 and CDR2: LNHDA and SQIVND (reference sequence). CDR3 length equals 17 residues. Trimming cost V 4 bases and J 0 bases, with 16 bases left between them. The CDR3, as DNA: TGTGCCAGTAGTACACTCGGGAGGGGCGTTAGCAATCAGCCCCAGCATTTT. Translated, it gives CASSTLGRGVSNQPQHF.

This clonotype occurred many times. The J gene is TRBJ2-5, the V gene TRBV6-2 or TRBV6-3; a possible D gene is TRBD1 (6 bases). V lost 8 bases to trimming and J lost 1 base, with 17 bases between them. CDR1 and CDR2 from the germline V gene are MNHEY and SVGEGT. The CDR3 is 15 amino acids. This CDR3 reads CASWDMASPQETQYF. CDR3 nucleotides: TGTGCCAGCTGGGACATGGCGAGCCCCCAAGAGACCCAGTACTTC.

The rearrangement joins TRBV5-1 to TRBJ2-7; 9 positions match TRBD1. The germline CDR1 and CDR2 sequences are SGHRS and YFSETQ. V shed 0 bases and J 3 bases; nucleotides not matched to a gene: 4. The length of the CDR3 is 15 residues. The CDR3 region has the DNA TGCGCCAGCAGCTTGGTCGACAGGGGGTACTACGAGCAGTACTTC. Translated: CASSLVDRGYYEQYF.

In its sample, this clonotype was seen many times. J is TRBJ2-3 and V is TRBV11-2, with a possible D match to TRBD2 (5 bases). Trimming removed 5 bases from V and 1 base from J, with 10 bases in between. From germline, CDR1 is SGHAT and CDR2 FQNNGV. The CDR3 contains 14 residues. The CDR3 DNA is TGTGCCAGCAGCCGGGGAATGGGCACAGATACGCAGTATTTT. Amino acids: CASSRGMGTDTQYF.

Ten or more counts support this clonotype. The V call is TRBV2, the J call TRBJ1-6; 7 nucleotides agree with TRBD1. J was trimmed by 6 bases and V by 2 bases; bases with no gene match: 4. The CDR3 extends over 15 amino acids. Germline-derived CDR1 and CDR2 are SNHLY and FYNNEI. CDR3 sequence: CASSERSGGNSPLHF. The CDR3 nucleotides are TGTGCCAGCAGTGAAAGGTCAGGGGGTAATTCACCCCTCCACTTT.

In its sample, this clonotype was seen many times. The chain couples TRBV28 to TRBJ1-4; 11 bases fit TRBD1. This CDR3 contains 15 residues. Germline CDR1 is MDHEN and CDR2 is SYDVKM. V was pared by 1 base and J by 10 bases, with 5 bases of the junction left unmatched. The CDR3 DNA is TGTGCCAGCAGTTTATCGGGACAGGGGGAGGGAAAACTGTTTTTT. Amino acid sequence: CASSLSGQGEGKLFF.

This clonotype occurred many times. This CDR3 is CATSEDRVRGYTF. The CDR3 DNA reads as TGTGCCACCAGTGAGGACAGGGTGCGGGGCTACACCTTC. This chain links TRBV24-1 with TRBJ1-2; 8 bases are shared with TRBD1. The junction had 5 bases not matched to a gene; V was cut back by 4 bases and J by 8 bases. Looked up from germline, CDR1 is KGHDR and CDR2 is SFDVKD. CDR3 size: 13 residues.

This clonotype was observed a handful of times. One junction end does not reproduce the germline sequence, and a read error may be involved. The chain uses TRBV5-5 and TRBJ1-5; perhaps TRBD1 as D (5 bases). CDR1 and CDR2 (germline): SGHKS, YYEKEE (reference sequence). The CDR3 is 13 residues long. The CDR3 DNA reads TGTGCCGGCAGCTGGGACGTTGTTCAGCCCCAGCATTTT. Its translation is CAGSWDVVQPQHF.